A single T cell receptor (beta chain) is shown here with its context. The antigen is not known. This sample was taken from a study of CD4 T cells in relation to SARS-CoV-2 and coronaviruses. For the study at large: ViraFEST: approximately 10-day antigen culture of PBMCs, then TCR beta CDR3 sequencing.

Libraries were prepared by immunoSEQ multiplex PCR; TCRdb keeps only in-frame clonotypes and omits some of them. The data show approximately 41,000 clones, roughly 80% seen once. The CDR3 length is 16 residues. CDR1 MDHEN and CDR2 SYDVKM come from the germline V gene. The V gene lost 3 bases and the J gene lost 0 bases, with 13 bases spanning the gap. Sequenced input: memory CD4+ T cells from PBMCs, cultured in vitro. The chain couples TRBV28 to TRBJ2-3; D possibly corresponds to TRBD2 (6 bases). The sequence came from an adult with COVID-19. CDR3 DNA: TGTGCCAGCAGTTTTTTGGCGGGGTTGAGCACAGATACGCAGTATTTT. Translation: CASSFLAGLSTDTQYF.